This entry lists 15 T cell receptor beta chains sequenced from one sample in a study of early stage breast cancer tumors. TCRdb's table, derived via immunoSEQ multiplex PCR, lists solely in-frame clones and lacks some. The table lists tens of thousands of clones, around 80% of them singletons. Material: blood. The receptors shown here come from a person in their 40s with breast cancer.

The chain is built from TRBV4-1 and TRBJ2-5, with D possibly TRBD2 on 5 matching bases. Germline CDR1 and CDR2: MGHRA and YSYEKL. There are 15 residues in the CDR3. Trimming cost V 0 bases and J 1 base, with 9 bases left between them. This CDR3 is CASSQDLAAQETQYF. In nucleotides, the CDR3 is TGCGCCAGCAGCCAAGATCTAGCAGCCCAAGAGACCCAGTACTTC.

This clone showed up just a few times. J is TRBJ1-4 and V is TRBV19; 7 bases line up with TRBD1. V gave up 4 bases and J gave up 4 bases; unmatched junction bases: 3. This CDR3 is built from 14 residues. Looked up from germline, CDR1 is LNHDA and CDR2 is SQIVND (reference sequence). The CDR3 sequence is CASSRGDSNEKLFF. The DNA of the CDR3 is TGTGCCAGTAGTAGAGGGGACAGTAATGAAAAACTGTTTTTT.

CDR3 DNA: TGTGCCAGCAGCTCGTTACAGGGTCTTAGGACTGAAGCTTTCTTT. It is translated as CASSSLQGLRTEAFF. The rearrangement uses TRBV5-5 and TRBJ1-1; a weak D match, TRBD1 (6 bases). This CDR3 is 15 amino acids long. Per the germline V gene, CDR1 is SGHKS and CDR2 is YYEKEE (reference sequence). V was shortened by 3 bases and J by 5 bases, with 17 bases between the two germline ends.

This CDR3 is CASSPSGSPYEQYF. In nucleotides, the CDR3 is TGTGCCAGCAGCCCTAGCGGGTCACCCTACGAGCAGTACTTC. The chain is built from TRBV9 and TRBJ2-7; 8 bases agree with TRBD2. Per the germline V gene, CDR1 is SGDLS and CDR2 is YYNGEE. V was pared by 4 bases and J by 2 bases, with 5 bases of the junction left unmatched. CDR3 size: 14 residues.

The rearrangement uses TRBV7-6 and TRBJ1-2; D not resolved. The CDR3 sequence is 12 residues long. Per the germline V gene, CDR1 is SGHVS and CDR2 is FNYEAQ. V lost 2 bases to trimming and J lost 10 bases, with 11 bases between them. CDR3 DNA: TGTGCCAGCAGCTTACGTCGGGGAGTCTACACCTTC. Its protein is CASSLRRGVYTF.

This clone showed up just once. The V call is TRBV18, the J call TRBJ1-2, with a weak D call TRBD1 (6 bases). This CDR3 has 15 amino acids. V lost 4 bases, J lost 8 bases, and 20 bases lay in between. The germline V gene encodes CDR1 KGHSH and CDR2 LQKENI. The CDR3 protein is CASSRNPTGSIGYTF. The CDR3 DNA reads TGTGCCAGCTCACGAAACCCTACAGGGTCCATCGGCTACACCTTC.

The chain is built from TRBV2 and TRBJ1-4; 8 nucleotides line up with TRBD1. Germline assignment: CDR1 SNHLY and CDR2 FYNNEI. The V segment lost 4 bases and the J segment 8 bases; nucleotides outside the gene matches: 6. This CDR3 contains 14 residues. The CDR3 coding sequence is TGTGCCAGCAGTGCGGACAGGGTCGGAGAAAAACTGTTTTTT. Its protein product is CASSADRVGEKLFF.

The V and J genes are TRBV6-5 and TRBJ2-7; D not resolved. Germline CDR1 reads MNHEY; CDR2 reads SVGAGI. V dropped 2 bases and J dropped 2 bases, with 7 bases sitting between them. The CDR3 is 13 amino acids. The DNA of the CDR3 is TGTGCCAGCAGTTACGGCGGACCCTACGAGCAGTACTTC. It yields the protein CASSYGGPYEQYF.

V gene TRBV27 combines with J gene TRBJ2-7, with 10 bases aligning to TRBD1. CDR1 is MNHEY, CDR2 SMNVEV, per germline (reference sequence). V dropped 5 bases and J dropped 6; count of bases not matched to a gene: 7. The CDR3 consists of 14 residues. CDR3 sequence reads: CASSNRDRGAEQYF. CDR3 coding DNA: TGTGCCAGCAGTAACCGGGACAGGGGAGCCGAGCAGTACTTC.

V usage is TRBV30 and J usage is TRBJ1-3, with D perhaps TRBD1 (5 bases). The CDR3 is 13 residues long. The germline CDR1 and CDR2 sequences are GTSNPN and SVGIG (reference sequence). The ends were cut back, 4 bases at V and 0 bases at J, with 7 bases in the middle. In DNA, the CDR3 is TGTGCCTGGACCAGGGTCTCTGGAAACACCATATATTTT. Protein product: CAWTRVSGNTIYF. The full variable domain, its missing parts supplied by reference TRBV30 and TRBJ1-3, is SQTIHQWPATLVQPVGSPLSLECTVEGTSNPNLYWYRQAAGRGLQLLFYSVGIGQISSEVPQNLSASRPQDRQFILSSKKLLLSDSGFYLCAWTRVSGNTIYFGEGSWLTVV.

The chain carries TRBV30 and TRBJ1-2; tentatively, D is TRBD1 (5 bases). CDR3 length equals 13 residues. V shed 2 bases and J shed 3 bases, with 10 bases lying between them. The germline V gene encodes CDR1 GTSNPN and CDR2 SVGIG (reference sequence). The CDR3 bases are TGTGCCTGGAGTACCGGGGCGTACTATGGCTACACCTTC. Amino acid sequence: CAWSTGAYYGYTF.

V and J are TRBV27 and TRBJ2-7, with TRBD2 identical over 7 bases. V dropped 6 bases and J dropped 4; count of bases not matched to a gene: 9. Germline V gene sequence: CDR1 MNHEY, CDR2 SMNVEV (reference sequence). The CDR3 is made up of 14 amino acids. This CDR3 is CASRTSPNTYEQYF. The CDR3 DNA reads as TGTGCCAGCAGGACTAGCCCAAATACATACGAGCAGTACTTC.

This chain connects TRBV5-4 to TRBJ1-1; TRBD1 matches 8 bases. V lost 4 bases and J lost 5; bases outside the gene matches: 13. Germline CDR1 reads SGHNT; CDR2 reads YYREEE (reference sequence). The CDR3 is 16 amino acids. CDR3 DNA sequence: TGTGCCAGCAGCCCAGGACAGGGCTTTACCGGGACTGAAGCTTTCTTT. Protein sequence: CASSPGQGFTGTEAFF.

The J gene is TRBJ2-1, the V gene TRBV7-3, with D perhaps TRBD2 (6 bases). The CDR3 is made up of 17 amino acids. Trimming cost V 1 base and J 2 bases, with 15 bases left between them. Germline V gene sequence: CDR1 SGHTA, CDR2 FQGTGA. In DNA form, the CDR3 reads TGTGCCAGCAGCTTAAGGGGAGGACATTTGGCCTACAATGAGCAGTTCTTC. Its protein product is CASSLRGGHLAYNEQFF.

The chain couples TRBV9 to TRBJ2-1, with D hard to call. The germline gives CDR1 SGDLS, CDR2 YYNGEE. V was trimmed by 6 bases and J by 3 bases, leaving 19 bases between them. CDR3 length: 16 amino acids. The CDR3: CASTKSQEPGYNEQFF. Written as DNA, the CDR3 is TGTGCCAGCACCAAAAGTCAGGAACCCGGCTACAATGAGCAGTTCTTC.